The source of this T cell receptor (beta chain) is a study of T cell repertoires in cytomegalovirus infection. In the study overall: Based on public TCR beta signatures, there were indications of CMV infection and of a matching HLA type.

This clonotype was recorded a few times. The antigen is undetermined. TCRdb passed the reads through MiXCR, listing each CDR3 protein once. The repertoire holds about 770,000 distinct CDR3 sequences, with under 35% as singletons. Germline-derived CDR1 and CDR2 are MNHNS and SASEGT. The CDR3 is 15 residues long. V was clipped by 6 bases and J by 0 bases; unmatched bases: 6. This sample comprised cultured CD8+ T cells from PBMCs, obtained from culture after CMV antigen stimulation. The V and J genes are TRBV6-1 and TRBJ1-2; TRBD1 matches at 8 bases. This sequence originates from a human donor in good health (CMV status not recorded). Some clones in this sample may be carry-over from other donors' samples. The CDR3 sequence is CASRAGTGANYGYTF. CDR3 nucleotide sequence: TGTGCCAGCAGAGCCGGGACAGGAGCTAACTATGGCTACACCTTC.